This TCR beta chain was sequenced for a study of Graves' ophthalmopathy and Graves' hyperthyroidism (dated by TCRdb to about 2018). Regarding the research as a whole: Peripheral blood was collected before any treatment was given, at the time of initial diagnosis. In total, under 150 blood samples were TCR-sequenced: some 43 ophthalmopathy, some 72 hyperthyroidism and approximately 17 hyperthyroidism-to-ophthalmopathy patients. A discovery set of 95 to 100 patients (around 44 ophthalmopathy, about 59 stable hyperthyroidism) was enrolled to explore V-J signatures distinguishing ophthalmopathy from hyperthyroidism. Once sampling was done, hyperthyroidism patients were given methimazole at a starting dose of 30 mg daily, while ophthalmopathy patients were given high-dose intravenous methylprednisolone. T-cell repertoires of thyroid tissue and blood were compared in six or seven hyperthyroidism patients. To tell Graves' ophthalmopathy apart from Graves' hyperthyroidism, and to predict which patients would progress to ophthalmopathy, the study relied on TCR beta repertoire signatures. An independent validation cohort comprised around 20 hyperthyroidism patients and 15 to 17 patients who later progressed from hyperthyroidism to ophthalmopathy. What the research found in general, with its limitations: In cross-validation, the 13-signature model distinguished ophthalmopathy from stable hyperthyroidism with less than 90% sensitivity and around 84% specificity, while in the test set the corresponding values were about 80% and 75%. In validation, the model predicted ophthalmopathy progression with more than 55% sensitivity and roughly 72% specificity; fewer than 15 predicted patients were CT-confirmed with GO in a median of approximately 6.5 months. Most expanded thyroid clonotypes with a frequency above 0.001 also appeared in blood, which suggests that blood repertoires may reflect the immune response in the thyroid. Sample size was not statistically predetermined, and group allocation was not concealed from the investigators.

For repertoire sequencing, TCR beta CDR3 regions were amplified from RNA transcripts. HTBI primers and the Qiagen OneStep RT-PCR kit were used in a first-round RT-PCR, which was followed by a second-round multiplex PCR, size selection and purification. Libraries were sequenced on an Illumina HiSeq2000 using paired-end 100 bp reads. On the authors' methods: SOAPnuke was used to process the reads, removing any read that contained adapters or uncalled bases, had a mean Phred below 15, or lacked an exact match to the constant primer or identifier. COPE v1.2.5 was used to merge the high-quality paired reads. Unique nucleotide sequences were defined as clonotypes and aligned to IMGT TRB V, D and J references using MiTCR v1.1. The analysis was limited to V-J combinations with a frequency above 0.0001, which together covered 99% to 99.2% of the repertoires. For each V-J combination, a TCR clonal expansion and chaos score was defined as F50 clonal expansion divided by the chaos observed in the TCRdist matrix. Features were reduced by Welch's t-statistics and random forest to around 13 V-J combinations, which fed a naive Bayes classifier. The Morisita-Horn index was used to measure how similar the thyroid and blood repertoires were. Using fastp at Q25 and MiXCR, TCRdb reprocessed the public reads and kept productive beta chains. Duplicate CDR3 protein sequences are folded into a single record with the most common DNA and genes. The V and J calls reflect TCRdb's pipeline rather than the authors' work. The sample table lists tens of thousands of distinct CDR3 sequences, approximately 46% of them with a count of one. The top ten clonotypes cover about 26% of the sample.

Stable hyperthyroidism was defined as no progression to ophthalmopathy within 18 months of follow-up. Hyperthyroidism patients were newly diagnosed, with disease duration under 2 months, and aged 18 to 65 years. Patients with other autoimmune diseases, uncontrolled infections, pregnancy or lactation were excluded from the study. Diagnosis relied on clinical symptoms, serum thyroxine, TRAb, thyroid ultrasound and orbital computed tomography. Using Ficoll-Paque density gradient centrifugation, PBMCs were isolated from 10 ml of fresh peripheral blood. Total RNA was extracted with Trizol reagent and quality-checked on an Agilent 2100 Bioanalyzer. This clonotype was found once. Its antigen target is currently unknown. Base qualities are missing; no much larger clone stands one base away. Weak support is all one read offers. The germline V gene yields SGHRS for CDR1 and YFSETQ for CDR2. The CDR3 measures 16 amino acids from cysteine to phenylalanine. The CDR3 DNA has 48 bases and is translated from base 1. V gives up 2 bases and J gives up 1 base, and the segment between their germline ends measures 15 bases.

This sequence was found in an adult woman with stable Graves' hyperthyroidism. The specimen was peripheral blood. Recombination joined TRBV5-1 with TRBJ1-2, and TRBD1 may be the D gene, going by 6 matching bases. The DNA sequence is TGCGCCAGCAGCTTTACGGGGGGCAGGGATAACTATGGCTACACCTTC. This yields the protein CASSFTGGRDNYGYTF.